This is a list of T cell receptor beta chains from one sample in a study of T cell responses to AZD1222 COVID-19 vaccine. Some clones are missing from TCRdb's copy, which holds only in-frame ones; the method was immunoSEQ multiplex PCR. This sample has about 190,000 clones, with 90% to 95% found just once. Sequences were derived from peripheral blood, sampled on day 0 of AZD1222 vaccination. These receptors were taken from an adult in good health. Each CDR3 is given with its conserved first and last residue. A D gene is named only where the DNA matches it firmly. Size is stated for part of the rows, as once, few or many counts, or as a class when the clone is expanded.

cdr3_nt	cdr3_aa	v_call	j_call	clone_size	d_call
TGTGCCAGCAGCCCCAAAGGAGGGGGGACTAACACTGAAGCTTTCTTT	CASSPKGGGTNTEAFF	TRBV9	TRBJ1-1	.	.
TGCAGCGTTGTACGGGCGATGGACACTGAAGCTTTCTTT	CSVVRAMDTEAFF	TRBV29-1	TRBJ1-1	.	.
TGTGCCAGCAGCGGACCAGGGGTGGACACTGAAGCTTTCTTT	CASSGPGVDTEAFF	TRBV9	TRBJ1-1	.	.
TGTGCCAGCAGTGTGACAGGGTATGGAGCTGAAGCTTTCTTT	CASSVTGYGAEAFF	TRBV2	TRBJ1-1	.	TRBD1
TGTGCCAGCAGCCGTAGAGAGGGAGGCTACACCTTC	CASSRREGGYTF	TRBV9	TRBJ1-2	.	.
TGTGCCAGTCTGAGGCAGGGCGTGGGCGAGCAGTACTTC	CASLRQGVGEQYF	TRBV28	TRBJ2-7	.	.
TGTGCCAGCAGCTTAAAAGCTAGCGGGATCGGGGAGCTGTTTTTT	CASSLKASGIGELFF	TRBV7-3	TRBJ2-2	.	TRBD2
TGTGCCAGTAGTATTTCGGGGATCCCAAATGAAAAACTGTTTTTT	CASSISGIPNEKLFF	TRBV19	TRBJ1-4	.	.
TGTGCCAGCAGCCAAGCTGGGTGGGGGGGAGCCAAAAACATTCAGTACTTC	CASSQAGWGGAKNIQYF	TRBV3-1/TRBV3-2	TRBJ2-4	.	TRBD2
TGTGCCAGCACCAATCCCCGGGGGGGCTCCTATAATTCACCCCTCCACTTT	CASTNPRGGSYNSPLHF	TRBV11-2	TRBJ1-6	.	.
TGTGCCAGCAGCCAGATTAAGGCGGAAAGATACAGGGATAAGAACACTGAAGCTTTCTTT	CASSQIKAERYRDKNTEAFF	TRBV14	TRBJ1-1	once	.
TGTGCCAGCAGGAAGGGGGCGGTCCAAGAGACCCAGTACTTC	CASRKGAVQETQYF	TRBV2	TRBJ2-5	.	TRBD1
TGTGCCAGCAGCGAGCAGACCACGGGAGAGCAGTACTTC	CASSEQTTGEQYF	TRBV9	TRBJ2-7	few	.
TGTGCCAGTAGTATAGTTCCAGGGAGCTATGAGCAGTTCTTC	CASSIVPGSYEQFF	TRBV19	TRBJ2-1	.	.
TGTGCCAGCAGGGGGAGGGGCTGGGGCGAAAAACTGTTTTTT	CASRGRGWGEKLFF	TRBV6-5	TRBJ1-4	.	.
TGTGCCAGCACTTCGGAGGTGTCGGACTCTGGAAACACCATATATTTT	CASTSEVSDSGNTIYF	TRBV2	TRBJ1-3	once	.
TGTGCCTGGAGACCGGGCCTTTGGAACGAGCAGTACTTC	CAWRPGLWNEQYF	TRBV30	TRBJ2-7	.	.
TGTGCCAGCAGTGAAGAGGCGGGCACTGAAGCTTTCTTT	CASSEEAGTEAFF	TRBV6-1	TRBJ1-1	.	.
TGCGCCAGCAGCCTAGGGACGAGCTACAATTCACCCCTCCACTTT	CASSLGTSYNSPLHF	TRBV5-1	TRBJ1-6	.	.
TGTGCCAGCAGTGACTGGGGGCAGGGGGAGACCCAGTACTTC	CASSDWGQGETQYF	TRBV25-1	TRBJ2-5	.	.
TGTGCCAGCATCCCGGGACAGGTGGGCACTGAAGCTTTCTTT	CASIPGQVGTEAFF	TRBV28	TRBJ1-1	.	TRBD1
TGCGCCAGCAGCCCATCGGGACTCGCGAACACCGGGGAGCTGTTTTTT	CASSPSGLANTGELFF	TRBV4-3	TRBJ2-2	.	.
TGTGCCAGCAGTTACTCAGAGATAGCCAAAAACATTCAGTACTTC	CASSYSEIAKNIQYF	TRBV6-5	TRBJ2-4	.	.
TGTGCCAGCAGTTACCGGACACTCAAGCCTGGGGCCAACGTCCTGACTTTC	CASSYRTLKPGANVLTF	TRBV6-2/TRBV6-3	TRBJ2-6	.	.
TGTGCCAGCAGCTTAGATACAGGGATGAGTGAAAAACTGTTTTTT	CASSLDTGMSEKLFF	TRBV7-8	TRBJ1-4	.	.
TGTGCCAGCAGGTGGAGGGACTACGAGCAGTACTTC	CASRWRDYEQYF	TRBV6-5	TRBJ2-7	.	.
TGTGCCAGCAGTGAAGCCGGGGGGGGTTTCAACTCACCCCTCCACTTT	CASSEAGGGFNSPLHF	TRBV6-1	TRBJ1-6	.	.
TGTGCCAGCAGTAAGGGGGGAGGCGAGGGCTACACCTTC	CASSKGGGEGYTF	TRBV6-6	TRBJ1-2	.	.
TGTGCCTGGAGTCCAGGGGGCGGGCAGTACTTC	CAWSPGGGQYF	TRBV30	TRBJ2-7	.	TRBD1
TGTGCCAGCAGGTCACTAGCGGGAGGGTGGTACGAGCAGTACTTC	CASRSLAGGWYEQYF	TRBV11-2	TRBJ2-7	.	TRBD2
TGTGCCAGCAGTGCCGGAGGGGCCATAGCGGTCAACACTGAAGCTTTCTTT	CASSAGGAIAVNTEAFF	TRBV6-1	TRBJ1-1	.	.
TGCGCCAGCAGCACGGGACTAGCGGGAAATGAGCAGTTCTTC	CASSTGLAGNEQFF	TRBV5-1	TRBJ2-1	.	TRBD2
TGTGCCAGCAGCCCTGGACAGGGGTACACCGGGGAGCTGTTTTTT	CASSPGQGYTGELFF	TRBV7-6	TRBJ2-2	.	TRBD1
TGTGCCAGCAGTTTTCTGATCAGGGGGAACAATCAGCCCCAGCATTTT	CASSFLIRGNNQPQHF	TRBV28	TRBJ1-5	.	TRBD1
TGTGCCAGCAGTGAACGAAGGGCAACCGGGACTAGCACAGATACGCAGTATTTT	CASSERRATGTSTDTQYF	TRBV6-1	TRBJ2-3	.	.
TGTGCCAGCAATCCTAGCGGGAGTGCCAATGAGCAGTTCTTC	CASNPSGSANEQFF	TRBV2	TRBJ2-1	.	TRBD2
TGTGCCACCAGCAGAGACCACAGGGCTGACTATGGCTACACCTTC	CATSRDHRADYGYTF	TRBV15	TRBJ1-2	.	.
TGTGCCAGCCTGACCCCGACAGGGGAGACTTTCGGTTACGGCTACACCTTC	CASLTPTGETFGYGYTF	TRBV6-4	TRBJ1-2	.	TRBD1
TGTGCCAGCAGTTACTCCCAGCGGGGCGACCAAGAGACCCAGTACTTC	CASSYSQRGDQETQYF	TRBV6-5	TRBJ2-5	.	TRBD2
TGTGCCAGCAGTGGCCAGACTAGCGGGAGCTCCTACAATGAGCAGTTCTTC	CASSGQTSGSSYNEQFF	TRBV27	TRBJ2-1	.	TRBD2
TGTGCCAGCAGCCCCTACCCGGGACAGGGGGCCTTCTACGAGCAGTACTTC	CASSPYPGQGAFYEQYF	TRBV7-2	TRBJ2-7	.	TRBD1
TGTGCCATCAGTGTACTTAATGGAGAGACCCAGTACTTC	CAISVLNGETQYF	TRBV10-3	TRBJ2-5	.	.
TGTGCCAGCAGCCGATGGCAGGCCCCCTACGAGCAGTACTTC	CASSRWQAPYEQYF	TRBV5-5	TRBJ2-7	.	.
TGTGCCAGCAGCTCGACAGGAGCCAGGGGAGAGACCCAGTACTTC	CASSSTGARGETQYF	TRBV5-4	TRBJ2-5	once	.
TGCAGCGTTGAGAATGGTAGGGGGTCAGATACGCAGTATTTT	CSVENGRGSDTQYF	TRBV29-1	TRBJ2-3	.	.
TGTGCCAGCAGCCCCGGACTAGCGGGTTCCTACGAGCAGTACTTC	CASSPGLAGSYEQYF	TRBV5-4	TRBJ2-7	.	TRBD2
TGCAGTGCTAGTGGGAGCGGGACGGCCAAAAACATTCAGTACTTC	CSASGSGTAKNIQYF	TRBV20-1	TRBJ2-4	.	TRBD2
TGTGCCAGCAGCCCCGGACTAGCGGGAGAGGGACCAACCTACGAGCAGTACTTC	CASSPGLAGEGPTYEQYF	TRBV5-6	TRBJ2-7	.	TRBD2
TGTGCCAGCAGTTTTCTCAGCTCCTACGAGCAGTACTTC	CASSFLSSYEQYF	TRBV6-5	TRBJ2-7	.	.
TGTGCCAGCAGTTCAGACACCGATAGCAATCAGCCCCAGCATTTT	CASSSDTDSNQPQHF	TRBV28	TRBJ1-5	.	.
TGTGCCAGCAGCGTCCCTAGGTCGGGCGCACCCCTCCACTTT	CASSVPRSGAPLHF	TRBV9	TRBJ1-6	few	.
TGCGCCAGCAGCCAAACCAGGTCGGGCGGCTACACCTTC	CASSQTRSGGYTF	TRBV4-1	TRBJ1-2	.	.
TGCGCCAGCAGGAAAACAGGGGGCACCGGGGAGCTGTTTTTT	CASRKTGGTGELFF	TRBV23-1	TRBJ2-2	.	TRBD1
TGTGCCTGGAGTGCCGGACCTACAGGGAACTATGGCTACACCTTC	CAWSAGPTGNYGYTF	TRBV30	TRBJ1-2	.	.